This section outlines one T cell receptor (beta chain) sequence together with its context. In this sample, this clonotype turned up many times. Its antigen is currently not known. Base quality data are lacking; no much larger clone is found one base away. The data were obtained in a study of regulatory T cells in long-lasting Graves disease (dated by TCRdb to the early 2020s). With respect to the entire study: In the newly diagnosed Graves' disease group, patients had been taking antithyroid drugs for less than 3 months. This study used TCR sequencing and RNA sequencing of peripheral blood to compare persistent Graves' disease patients against newly diagnosed Graves' disease patients. The study took place in China and was registered as a clinical trial. A total of 33 samples were covered by TCR sequencing, comprising roughly 13 persistent and 20 or so newly diagnosed Graves' disease patients. Study-wide findings and limitations: Persistent Graves' disease patients showed lower TCR Shannon entropy and fewer highly expanded clones than newly diagnosed patients, suggesting clonal expansion. Sequencing and analysis were restricted to the TCR beta chain. Because the primary lesion, thyroid tissue, could not be accessed, the study looked at peripheral blood alone. Persistent disease showed preferential use of TRBV28, TRBJ1-2 and TRBJ2-5, whereas newly diagnosed disease favored TRBV20-1 and TRBJ2-1. The small sample size was acknowledged by the authors as a limitation that may reduce accuracy. A larger number of public clonotypes was shared among persistent patients (2,741) than among newly diagnosed patients (approximately 1,000).

Library creation used multiplex PCR. Sequencing instrument: Illumina HiSeq 4000. TCR beta libraries were built with iRepertoire HTBI primers and Arm-PCR amplification of CDR3 regions. Before sequencing, the PCR products underwent gel purification. In the source study's methods: Across samples, around 58 TRBV and roughly 13 TRBJ segments were identified and used for gene usage analysis of CDR3 amino acid clonotypes. COPE and FqMerger were used to merge the filtered high-quality paired reads into contigs. Contigs were aligned with BLAST to IMGT TRBV, TRBD and TRBJ reference genes, and CDR3 was defined per IMGT. Any clonotype with a frequency above 0.1% was classified as a highly expanded clone. Shannon entropy was used to measure repertoire diversity, and the Gini coefficient was used to measure V-J evenness. A clonotype was considered public if more than one individual shared it. TCRdb reran the public reads through fastp at Q25 and MiXCR, keeping productive beta chains. Every entry covers one CDR3 protein and lists the most common genes and DNA from its rows. Clone size and V and J calls follow TCRdb, not the original study. The sample table holds 450,000 to 700,000 distinct CDR3 sequences, of which about 13% were seen once. Over 7.5% of the sample rests with the top ten.

From the cysteine up to the phenylalanine, the CDR3 has a length of 12 residues. CDR3 DNA is the only sequence kept; it has 36 bases, read in frame from the first base. CDR1 and CDR2 are read off the germline V gene as SQVTM and ANQGSEA. The junction shows trimming of 0 bases on V and 4 bases on J, plus 5 bases between the germline ends. The time point label, as the study defines it: newly diagnosed GD, antithyroid drugs for less than 3 months. RNA was extracted from PBMCs in TRIzol for both TCR sequencing and RNA sequencing. The diagnosis of Graves' disease was made according to American Thyroid Association guidelines. The patients came from an endocrinology department in Xi'an, China. Each patient gave about 8.1 milliliters of peripheral blood, collected in an EDTA anticoagulant tube. Ficoll Paque Plus density gradient separation was used to isolate PBMCs, and no further T cell sorting was done. An Agilent 2100 Bioanalyzer and agarose gel were used to check RNA quality, and a NanoDrop 2000 was used to measure RNA concentration.

The sample was also reused in another study, on T cells in Graves' hyperthyroidism and ophthalmopathy. The second study's paper adds: Stable Graves' hyperthyroidism was defined as the absence of progression to ophthalmopathy over 18 months of follow-up. The hyperthyroidism patients were between 18 and 65 years old and newly diagnosed, with a disease duration of less than 2 months. Exclusion was applied to patients with uncontrolled infections, other autoimmune diseases, pregnancy or lactation. Diagnoses relied on clinical symptoms, serum thyroxine and TRAb, thyroid ultrasound and orbital computed tomography. The TCR CDR3 was subjected to a first round of RT-PCR using the HTBI primer set and the Qiagen OneStep RT-PCR kit. Most expanded thyroid clonotypes (frequency above 0.001) were also detected in blood, suggesting blood repertoires may reflect thyroid immune responses. A 13 V-J signature model separated ophthalmopathy from stable hyperthyroidism, with about 88% sensitivity and 81% to 83% specificity in cross-validation and 80%/75% in testing. In validation, the model predicted progression to ophthalmopathy a median of around 6.5 months before onset, with roughly 70% sensitivity and roughly 72% specificity. TCR V-J signatures able to tell the groups apart were searched for in a discovery cohort of 100 or so patients, of whom 40 to 45 had Graves' ophthalmopathy and around 58 had stable Graves' hyperthyroidism. Whether ophthalmopathy could be predicted prospectively was tested in an independent validation cohort made up of under 20 hyperthyroidism patients plus 17 patients who later progressed to ophthalmopathy. The approximately 98 discovery patients were randomly divided into training and test sets at a 7:3 ratio. Thyroid tissue and blood T-cell repertoires from roughly 6 Graves' hyperthyroidism patients were also compared in the study. Following sampling, methimazole starting at 30 mg daily was given to hyperthyroidism patients, and high-dose intravenous methylprednisolone was given to ophthalmopathy patients. Libraries were constructed in a second round of multiplex PCR, after which size selection and purification were performed. Sequencing of the libraries was done on an Illumina HiSeq2000 using paired-end 100 bp reads. SOAPnuke was used to process the raw data, throwing out any read that contained adapters or uncalled bases, had a mean Phred below 15, or lacked an exact constant-primer or identifier match. High-quality paired reads were merged using COPE v1.2.5, and each unique nucleotide sequence was defined as a clonotype. Clonotypes were aligned to IMGT TRBV, TRBD and TRBJ reference segments using MiTCR v1.1. Analysis was restricted to V-J combinations with a frequency above 0.0001, which covered 99% to 99.2% of repertoires. The TCS score was defined as the ratio of F50 (clonal expansion) to E x V (chaos), calculated using BLOSUM62-based TCRdist between CDR3 peptides within each V-J. Welch's t-statistics and random forest reduced around 520 V-J features to roughly 13, which were used in a naive Bayes classifier (R e1071). Sample size was not statistically predetermined, and investigators were not blinded to group allocation. According to the paper, TCR Vbeta CDR3 sequencing was carried out on approximately 140 peripheral blood samples, which came from fewer than 50 ophthalmopathy, 75 to 80 hyperthyroidism and approximately 17 progressor patients.

The sequencing used peripheral blood mononuclear cells (PBMCs), collected at new diagnosis, from a patient treated with antithyroid drugs. This receptor was taken from a man aged 30 to 39 with Graves disease. Donor details come from another sample of the same person, matched by shared clones. The chain uses TRBV29-1 and TRBJ2-3, with the D gene uncertain. The CDR3 protein: CSVEETSDTQYF. The DNA sequence follows: TGCAGCGTTGAAGAGACCTCAGATACGCAGTATTTT.